This is a list of T cell receptor beta chains from one sample in a study of regulatory T cells in long-lasting Graves disease. Each CDR3 protein gets one entry after TCRdb re-called the multiplex PCR reads with MiXCR. The sample carries approximately 400,000 distinct CDR3 sequences, 20% to 30% recorded once. The starting material was peripheral blood mononuclear cells (PBMCs), obtained when the disease was refractory, from a patient treated with antithyroid drugs. All receptors come from a female donor with Graves disease. Both conserved end residues are part of each CDR3. D genes are given only for firm matches. A clone size is listed for some rows: how often the clone was seen (once, few, many), or a class if it is expanded.

TRBV27	-	TRBJ1-2	few	TGTGCCAGCACTCTAAGGCGGCCGTATGGCTACACCTTC	CASTLRRPYGYTF
TRBV5-6	-	TRBJ1-3	few	TGTGCCAGCAGCTTGCCGCAGGCCAACTCTGGAAACACCATATATTTT	CASSLPQANSGNTIYF
TRBV29-1	TRBD2	TRBJ2-1	-	TGCAGCGTTGATGGCGGGGGGTGGTACAATGAGCAGTTCTTC	CSVDGGGWYNEQFF
TRBV20-1	-	TRBJ2-1	-	TGCAGTGCTAGTGACTACAATGAGCAGTTCTTC	CSASDYNEQFF
TRBV7-3	TRBD2	TRBJ2-7	few	TGTGCCAGCAGCTTCTATAGCGGGCAGCAGTACGAGCAGTACTTC	CASSFYSGQQYEQYF
TRBV29-1	-	TRBJ1-2	-	TGCAGCGTTGAAGATGGGGAGATTCTCTATGGCTACACCTTC	CSVEDGEILYGYTF
TRBV5-1	-	TRBJ2-7	-	TGCGCCAGTACTCCGGACGGTCGCTACGAGCAGTACTTC	CASTPDGRYEQYF
TRBV2	-	TRBJ2-7	-	TGTGCCAGCAGTGAAACGGAGCTCGAGCAGTACTTC	CASSETELEQYF
TRBV28	TRBD2	TRBJ2-5	many	TGTGCCAGCAGTTTCCAGCGGGAGTCGGTGACCCAGTACTTC	CASSFQRESVTQYF
TRBV6-2/TRBV6-3	-	TRBJ2-2	few	TGTGCCAGCAGCGAAAGGGTCAGGTACACCGGGGAGCTGTTTTTT	CASSERVRYTGELFF
TRBV30	TRBD1	TRBJ2-7	-	TGTGCCTGGAGTTCTCCGGGACAGGGGCTACACGAGCAGTACTTC	CAWSSPGQGLHEQYF
TRBV20-1	TRBD2	TRBJ2-7	many	TGCAGTGCTAACGGGAGGGCCTTCGAGCAGTACTTC	CSANGRAFEQYF
TRBV7-9	-	TRBJ2-4	-	TGTGCCAGCAGTCCCGAGGCAGTAAGCCCCATTCAGTACTTC	CASSPEAVSPIQYF
TRBV10-3	-	TRBJ1-1	many	TGTGCCATCAGTATCTCGGACAGTGAAGCTTTCTTT	CAISISDSEAFF
TRBV10-3	-	TRBJ2-7	-	TGTGCCATCAGTGAGCGGGCCTACGAGCAGTACTTC	CAISERAYEQYF
TRBV2	TRBD1	TRBJ2-2	many	TGTGCCAGCAGACAAGTGGGACAGCGAGGAACCGGGGAGCTGTTTTTT	CASRQVGQRGTGELFF
TRBV6-2/TRBV6-3	TRBD2	TRBJ2-1	-	TGTGCCAGCAGCTCACTAGCGGGTCTTCCCTACAATGAGCAGTTCTTC	CASSSLAGLPYNEQFF
TRBV15	TRBD2	TRBJ2-7	many	TGTGCCACCAGCAGAGTCGTAGGAGCGGGAGTCCAGAGCGAGCAGTACTTC	CATSRVVGAGVQSEQYF
TRBV29-1	-	TRBJ2-7	-	TGCAGCGTTGAAGTCAATAGGGGAACTCCCTACGAGCAGTACTTC	CSVEVNRGTPYEQYF
TRBV5-1	TRBD1	TRBJ1-1	-	TGCGCCAGCAGCGGGACAGGGGGCGAAACTGAAGCTTTCTTT	CASSGTGGETEAFF
TRBV12-3/TRBV12-4	TRBD2	TRBJ2-2	-	TGTGCCAGCAGCCGCCGACTAGCGGGCACCGGGGAGCTGTTTTTT	CASSRRLAGTGELFF
TRBV29-1	-	TRBJ2-5	-	TGCAGCGTTCGAGTGACCCAGGATATGGGGACCCAGTACTTC	CSVRVTQDMGTQYF
TRBV2	TRBD1	TRBJ1-1	many	TGTGCCAGCAAGGGACAGGGGATCACTTTCTTT	CASKGQGITFF